This T cell receptor (beta chain) was sequenced during a study of cytomegalovirus exposure and HLA in healthy donors. Trimming took 4 bases from V and 3 from J; bases not matched to a gene: 4. Germline CDR1 reads ENHRY; CDR2 reads SYGVKD. The CDR3 is 15 amino acids. Amplification used 60 Vbeta primers and 13 Jbeta primers. Assay: immunoSEQ multiplex PCR; the TCRdb copy retains only in-frame clones and omits some. Its listing shows about 53,000 clones. The receptor's source is a man aged 18 to 29 in good health and CMV-seropositive. Material: PBMCs. This chain uses TRBV10-3 with TRBJ2-1; TRBD2 matches 9 bases. The CDR3 protein is CAISAGTSLYNEQFF. CDR3 nucleotides: TGTGCCATCAGTGCGGGGACTAGCCTCTACAATGAGCAGTTCTTC.